The 15 T cell receptor beta chains given below trace back to one sample, sequenced in a study of cytomegalovirus exposure and HLA in healthy donors. The repertoire was sequenced with immunoSEQ multiplex PCR; TCRdb's copy has only in-frame clones and lacks some. The table has about 120,000 clones, over 65% seen once; the top ten hold 2% to 2.5%. Sequencing was carried out using PBMCs. The receptors originated from a woman aged 30 to 39 in good health and CMV-seronegative.

The gene calls are TRBV27 and TRBJ2-7; possibly TRBD2 for D (5 bases). This CDR3 has 13 residues. V lost 8 bases to trimming and J lost 4 bases, with 15 bases between them. From germline, CDR1 is MNHEY and CDR2 SMNVEV (reference sequence). CDR3 sequence (DNA): TGTGCCAGCGGGAGACCCGTACCATACGAGCAGTACTTC. This codes for CASGRPVPYEQYF.

The chain couples TRBV30 to TRBJ1-2; no firm D call. V shed 3 bases and J shed 8 bases, with 16 bases lying between them. CDR3 length: 13 amino acids. The germline gives CDR1 GTSNPN, CDR2 SVGIG (reference sequence). CDR3 residues: CAWSAWGGEGYTF. Written as DNA, the CDR3 is TGTGCCTGGAGCGCCTGGGGAGGTGAGGGCTACACCTTC.

V gene TRBV30 combines with J gene TRBJ2-1, with TRBD2 matching 11 bases. The CDR3 is made up of 14 amino acids. After removal of 2 bases from V and 8 bases from J, the junction contained 5 bases not matched to a gene. Per germline, CDR1 GTSNPN and CDR2 SVGIG (reference sequence). This chain's CDR3 is CAWSLAGGDDEQFF. In nucleotides, the CDR3 is TGTGCCTGGAGTCTAGCGGGGGGCGACGATGAGCAGTTCTTC.

The gene calls are TRBV11-3 and TRBJ1-2, with 9 bases lining up with TRBD1. V shed 5 bases and J 8 bases; nucleotides not matched to a gene: 9. The CDR3 is 14 amino acids. Germline V gene lookup returns CDR1 SGHNT and CDR2 YENEEA. DNA for the CDR3: TGTGCCAGCAGCCCCACCGGGACAGGGATCGGCTACACCTTC. It translates to CASSPTGTGIGYTF.

For this clone: The same CDR3 also results from other DNA sequences found in this sample. The rearrangement links TRBV19 to TRBJ1-2; TRBD1 might be the D (6 bases). Germline V gene data show CDR1 as LNHDA and CDR2 as SQIVND (reference sequence). V was cut by 1 base and J by 4 bases, with 7 bases left in between. The CDR3 has 13 amino acids. The CDR3 region is CASSIVGGYGYTF. Written as DNA, the CDR3 is TGTGCCAGTAGTATAGTAGGGGGCTATGGCTACACCTTC.

This clone was detected only a few times. The chain couples TRBV14 to TRBJ1-1, with a weak D call TRBD1 (5 bases). Germline V gene sequence: CDR1 SGHDN, CDR2 FVKESK. Deletions cut 6 bases from V and 1 base from J, with 9 bases between. The CDR3 covers 13 residues. CDR3 region: CASSLGGNTEAFF. The CDR3 coding sequence is TGTGCCAGCAGTTTGGGGGGGAACACTGAAGCTTTCTTT.

The CDR3 DNA is TGTGCCAGCAGTTACGATGGCAGGGAGGCCGGGGAGCTGTTTTTT. It translates to CASSYDGREAGELFF. This chain links TRBV6-5 with TRBJ2-2; TRBD2 is a possible D gene (6 bases). The V and J ends lost 2 bases and 6 bases respectively, with 13 bases between them. Germline V lookup: CDR1 MNHEY, CDR2 SVGAGI. There are 15 residues in the CDR3.

For this clone: Additional DNA sequences in this sample encode the identical CDR3. This rearrangement joins TRBV18 to TRBJ2-5; D gene ambiguous. Germline CDR1 is KGHSH and CDR2 is LQKENI. This CDR3 region has 14 residues. V dropped 2 bases and J dropped 1 base, with 8 bases sitting between them. DNA for the CDR3: TGTGCCAGCTCACCATCAGGATCCCAAGAGACCCAGTACTTC. Translating gives CASSPSGSQETQYF.

The chain has TRBV10-2 and TRBJ1-1, with D possibly being TRBD1 (6 bases). Germline CDR1 is WSHSY and CDR2 is SAAADI. The V end was cut by 6 bases, the J end by 3 bases, with 11 bases between. The CDR3 loop spans 13 amino acids. CDR3 sequence (DNA): TGCGCCAGCAGGAGGACAGTTGACACTGAAGCTTTCTTT. Its translation is CASRRTVDTEAFF.

The J gene is TRBJ2-3, the V gene TRBV11-2; D gene unclear. This CDR3 comprises 14 residues. V dropped 3 bases and J dropped 4 bases, with 11 bases sitting between them. Germline V gives CDR1 SGHAT, CDR2 FQNNGV. The CDR3 region is CASSFISVADTQYF. The CDR3 region has the DNA TGTGCCAGCAGCTTTATAAGCGTCGCAGATACGCAGTATTTT.

This clone has only a few counts. The V gene is TRBV11-3, the J gene TRBJ1-2; TRBD1 agrees at 7 bases. Losses at the gene ends were 5 bases for V and 5 bases for J; bases not matched to a gene: 2. Germline CDR1 and CDR2: SGHNT and YENEEA. The CDR3 loop spans 12 amino acids. CDR3 nucleotides: TGTGCCAGCAGCCCACAGGGGTATGGCTACACCTTC. This translates into CASSPQGYGYTF.

The V gene is TRBV7-3, the J gene TRBJ2-2; D possibly corresponds to TRBD1 (5 bases). The CDR3 loop spans 16 amino acids. Germline CDR1 is SGHTA and CDR2 is FQGTGA. Trimming pared 0 bases from V and 6 bases from J, leaving 14 bases between. The CDR3 loop reads CASSLTPTAGSGELFF. For the CDR3, the DNA is TGTGCCAGCAGCTTAACCCCGACAGCAGGTTCCGGGGAGCTGTTTTTT.

The chain carries TRBV7-9 and TRBJ1-1; TRBD1 might be the D (5 bases). CDR1 is SEHNR and CDR2 is FQNEAQ in the germline V gene (reference sequence). CDR3 length: 14 amino acids. The ends were cut back, 6 bases at V and 2 bases at J, with 13 bases in the middle. The CDR3 DNA reads as TGTGCCAGCAGGGTCGGGACTTCCAACACTGAAGCTTTCTTT. Translation gives CASRVGTSNTEAFF.

The chain combines TRBV6-4 with TRBJ2-1; 7 bases fit TRBD2. Germline CDR1 and CDR2: MRHNA and SNTAGT. CDR3 size: 17 residues. V was pared by 2 bases and J by 10 bases, with 17 bases of the junction left unmatched. The CDR3 loop reads CASSDGVAGSPKAEQFF. DNA of the CDR3: TGTGCCAGCAGTGACGGGGTAGCGGGTTCACCAAAGGCGGAGCAGTTCTTC.

This chain connects TRBV9 to TRBJ2-3; tentatively, D is TRBD2 (6 bases). Germline V gene lookup returns CDR1 SGDLS and CDR2 YYNGEE. V lost 5 bases, J lost 0 bases, and 16 bases lay in between. The CDR3 runs to 16 residues. CDR3 sequence: CASSGGGAASTDTQYF. CDR3 nucleotides: TGTGCCAGCAGTGGCGGAGGGGCAGCTAGCACAGATACGCAGTATTTT. Complete variable domain (other parts from reference TRBV9 and TRBJ2-3): DSGVTQTPKHLITATGQRVTLRCSPRSGDLSVYWYQQSLDQGLQFLIQYYNGEERAKGNILERFSAQQFPDLHSELNLSSLELGDSALYFCASSGGGAASTDTQYFGPGTRLTVL.